This passage covers 8 T cell receptor beta chains from one sample sequenced in a study of blood T cell repertoires in COVID-19. Measured with immunoSEQ multiplex PCR; TCRdb has only the in-frame clones, and not every one. Of about 80,000 clones in the sample, roughly nine tenths were seen once. Specimen: peripheral blood. These receptors were obtained from a man aged 25-45 years with acute or convalescent COVID-19.

The chain is built from TRBV5-6 and TRBJ1-2; D remains unclear. Trimming removed 0 bases from V and 6 bases from J, with 9 bases in between. CDR3 size: 13 residues. Germline CDR1 is SGHDT and CDR2 is YYEEEE. CDR3 residues: CASSLARKNGYTF. CDR3 in DNA: TGTGCCAGCAGCTTGGCCAGGAAGAATGGCTACACCTTC.

The rearrangement joins TRBV9 to TRBJ2-7; 11 positions agree with TRBD2. Germline CDR1 is SGDLS and CDR2 is YYNGEE. This CDR3 is built from 17 residues. V dropped 3 bases and J dropped 2; count of bases not matched to a gene: 10. Here the CDR3 reads CASSARGGTSGTYEQYF. CDR3 bases: TGTGCCAGCAGCGCTCGGGGTGGGACTAGCGGTACCTACGAGCAGTACTTC.

This sequence joins TRBV5-1 and TRBJ1-1; D is possibly TRBD1 (5 bases). V lost 1 base, J lost 6 bases, and 10 bases lay in between. The CDR3 contains 13 residues. Per germline, CDR1 SGHRS and CDR2 YFSETQ. The CDR3 sequence is CASSLSGGPEAFF. CDR3 nucleotides: TGCGCCAGCAGCTTGTCGGGGGGACCTGAAGCTTTCTTT.

The chain has TRBV27 and TRBJ2-3, with 14 bases identical to TRBD2. J was trimmed by 5 bases and V by 5 bases; bases with no gene match: 6. The CDR3 sequence is 16 residues long. CDR1 MNHEY and CDR2 SMNVEV come from the germline V gene (reference sequence). The CDR3 sequence is CASSEGLAGVGDTQYF. For the CDR3, the DNA is TGTGCCAGCAGTGAGGGACTAGCGGGAGTCGGAGATACGCAGTATTTT.

The CDR3 coding sequence is TGTGCCAGCAGCACGCGACAAAACGAGCAGTACTTC. Residues: CASSTRQNEQYF. V is TRBV9 and J is TRBJ2-7; D is undetermined. The CDR3 extends over 12 amino acids. Trimming left V 4 bases short and J 5 bases short, with 10 bases between. Germline V gene data show CDR1 as SGDLS and CDR2 as YYNGEE.

The chain joins TRBV4-3 to TRBJ2-5, with 12 bases fitting TRBD2. The germline V gene has CDR1 LGHNA and CDR2 YSLEER. Losses at the gene ends were 0 bases for V and 2 bases for J; bases not matched to a gene: 7. The CDR3 length is 18 residues. In nucleotides, the CDR3 is TGCGCCAGCAGCCAAGAAGGCCTAGCGGGAGGGGTACAAGAGACCCAGTACTTC. Amino acid sequence: CASSQEGLAGGVQETQYF.

This clone was counted once. V gene TRBV6-6 combines with J gene TRBJ1-1, with 8 bases matching TRBD1. J was trimmed by 5 bases and V by 5 bases; bases with no gene match: 10. This CDR3 is 15 amino acids long. Germline lookup yields CDR1 MNHNY and CDR2 SVGAGI (reference sequence). The CDR3 here is CASSHTGQGGTEAFF. CDR3 in DNA: TGTGCCAGCAGTCACACCGGACAGGGTGGTACTGAAGCTTTCTTT.

The chain combines TRBV18 with TRBJ2-7; 7 bases map to TRBD2. The length of the CDR3 is 14 residues. Germline V CDR1 and CDR2: KGHSH, LQKENI. The trim removed 8 bases at V and 1 base at J, leaving 8 bases unmatched. The CDR3 region has the DNA TGTGCCAGCGCGGGGGTTCAGACATCCTACGAGCAGTACTTC. Translating it yields CASAGVQTSYEQYF.